Below are 15 T cell receptor beta chains sequenced from a single sample in a study of regulatory T cells in long-lasting Graves disease. The sample's time point: newly diagnosed GD, antithyroid drugs for less than 3 months. From RNA extracted from PBMCs, the TCR library was made. Assembly of TCR beta libraries relied on iRepertoire HTBI primers together with Arm-PCR of CDR3 regions. TCRdb analysed the multiplex PCR reads with MiXCR anew, one entry per CDR3 protein. The sample holds 300,000 to 400,000 distinct CDR3 sequences, 16% seen once. The same data also contributed to another study, on T cells in Graves' hyperthyroidism and ophthalmopathy.

The sequencing used peripheral blood mononuclear cells (PBMCs), collected at new diagnosis, from a patient treated with antithyroid drugs. These receptors originate from a man in his forties with Graves disease.

Of note for this clonotype: At one boundary the junction diverges from the germline segment, which might be a read error. The J gene is TRBJ2-5, the V gene TRBV7-2, with TRBD2 identical over 8 bases. There are 16 residues in the CDR3. Germline assignment: CDR1 SGHTA and CDR2 FQGNSA. In DNA, the CDR3 is TGTGTCAGCAGCCGAGCGGGGGTAAATCGGGGAGAGACCCAGTACTTC. It is translated as CVSSRAGVNRGETQYF.

This clonotype was counted at least ten times. The chain recombines TRBV5-6 with TRBJ1-1; D gene uncertain. V was cut by 4 bases and J by 1 base, with 14 bases left in between. The CDR3 has 15 amino acids. The germline V gene encodes CDR1 SGHDT and CDR2 YYEEEE. CDR3 coding DNA: TGTGCCAGCAGCCCATGGAACGAACCGAACACTGAAGCTTTCTTT. It codes for CASSPWNEPNTEAFF.

This clonotype was observed a few times. Possible read error: a much larger clone is one base away. The genes are TRBV6-1 and TRBJ1-5, with TRBD1 matching 8 bases. V gave up 1 base and J gave up 7 bases; unmatched junction bases: 6. CDR3 length: 15 amino acids. Germline assignment: CDR1 MNHNS and CDR2 SASEGT. CDR3 sequence: CASSEGQGLGQPQHF. CDR3 DNA: TGTGCCAGCAGTGAAGGACAGGGGTTGGGGCAGCCCCAGCATTTT.

This clonotype has at least ten counts. The chain couples TRBV18 to TRBJ2-5; the match to TRBD1 covers 7 bases. Germline-derived CDR1 and CDR2 are KGHSH and LQKENI. The junction had 4 bases not matched to a gene; V was cut back by 1 base and J by 5 bases. The CDR3 has 14 amino acids. The CDR3 bases are TGTGCCAGCTCACCACAGGGGGCGGGCGAGACCCAGTACTTC. Amino acid sequence: CASSPQGAGETQYF.

The chain joins TRBV30 to TRBJ1-5; no clear D gene. CDR1 is GTSNPN, CDR2 SVGIG, per germline (reference sequence). Trimming left V 1 base short and J 0 bases short, with 4 bases between. The CDR3 runs to 13 residues. The CDR3: CAWSALSNQPQHF. CDR3 sequence (DNA): TGTGCCTGGAGTGCCCTTAGCAATCAGCCCCAGCATTTT.

This clonotype was detected many times. V usage is TRBV30 and J usage is TRBJ1-1; D gene ambiguous. In germline, CDR1 is GTSNPN, CDR2 SVGIG (reference sequence). This CDR3 comprises 13 residues. The V gene lost 7 bases and the J gene lost 0 bases, with 12 bases spanning the gap. The CDR3 region has the DNA TGTGCCTCCCGGCGGGGAATGAACACTGAAGCTTTCTTT. Translation: CASRRGMNTEAFF. Full variable domain (remainder filled in from reference TRBV30 and TRBJ1-1): SQTIHQWPATLVQPVGSPLSLECTVEGTSNPNLYWYRQAAGRGLQLLFYSVGIGQISSEVPQNLSASRPQDRQFILSSKKLLLSDSGFYLCASRRGMNTEAFFGQGTRLTVV.

The V and J genes are TRBV4-1 and TRBJ2-2, with a possible D match to TRBD2 (6 bases). The V gene's germline CDR1 is MGHRA and CDR2 YSYEKL. The CDR3 covers 14 residues. V was cut by 4 bases and J by 6 bases, with 12 bases left in between. The CDR3 loop reads CASSPARRAGELFF. Here the CDR3 DNA reads TGCGCCAGCAGCCCAGCCCGGAGGGCCGGGGAGCTGTTTTTT.

This clonotype was seen repeatedly, ten times or more. The chain recombines TRBV30 with TRBJ2-5, with D perhaps matching TRBD2 (6 bases). The CDR3 is 12 amino acids. CDR1 and CDR2 (germline): GTSNPN, SVGIG (reference sequence). CDR3 bases: TGTGCTTCGAGGAGGGTCCAAGAGACCCAGTACTTC. Translating gives CASRRVQETQYF.

Only a few counts were recorded for this clonotype. The J gene is TRBJ1-4, the V gene TRBV9; D is possibly TRBD1 (6 bases). Trimming stripped 4 bases from V and 4 bases from J, with 14 bases between. The CDR3 is 15 residues long. CDR1 is SGDLS and CDR2 is YYNGEE in the germline V gene. CDR3 coding DNA: TGTGCCAGCAGCCTTAGTCAGGGGTTTAATGAAAAACTGTTTTTT. Its translation is CASSLSQGFNEKLFF.

This clonotype showed up many times. The chain combines TRBV7-2 with TRBJ2-3, with 10 bases identical to TRBD2. CDR3 length: 16 residues. V lost 3 bases, J lost 3 bases, and 6 bases stayed unmatched. The germline V gene encodes CDR1 SGHTA and CDR2 FQGNSA. CDR3 sequence reads: CASSFGAGGRTDTQYF. In DNA form, the CDR3 reads TGTGCCAGCAGCTTTGGAGCGGGGGGGCGAACAGATACGCAGTATTTT.

J is TRBJ2-3 and V is TRBV20-1; the match to TRBD2 covers 10 bases. Trimming cost V 5 bases and J 3 bases; bases outside gene matches: 5. CDR3 length: 14 amino acids. CDR1 is DFQATT, CDR2 SNEGSKA, per germline (reference sequence). The CDR3 bases are TGCAGTGCTTTTAGCGGGGGGCAGACAGATACGCAGTATTTT. Translating it yields CSAFSGGQTDTQYF.

This clonotype was counted ten times or more. The chain carries TRBV5-1 and TRBJ2-1, with D unclear. CDR1 and CDR2 from the germline V gene are SGHRS and YFSETQ. Trimming stripped 0 bases from V and 9 bases from J, with 7 bases between. This CDR3 has 12 residues. In nucleotides, the CDR3 is TGCGCCAGCAGCTTGGACGGTTTTGAGCAGTTCTTC. Its translation is CASSLDGFEQFF.

V is TRBV20-1 and J is TRBJ2-3; TRBD2 agrees at 11 bases. The length of the CDR3 is 16 residues. The germline gives CDR1 DFQATT, CDR2 SNEGSKA (reference sequence). J gave up 3 bases and V 1 base, and 6 bases lay outside the gene matches. CDR3 nucleotides: TGCAGTGCTAGAGGGGTTAGCGGGGGGGGGACAGATACGCAGTATTTT. It translates to CSARGVSGGGTDTQYF.

This clonotype has a count of ten or more. This chain joins TRBV27 and TRBJ1-1, with D possibly TRBD1 on 5 matching bases. The CDR3 totals 15 residues. V was cut by 3 bases and J by 5 bases, with 16 bases left in between. Germline lookup yields CDR1 MNHEY and CDR2 SMNVEV (reference sequence). The CDR3 sequence: CASSFLGTMGTEAFF. CDR3 DNA sequence: TGTGCCAGCAGTTTCCTCGGGACCATGGGGACTGAAGCTTTCTTT.

This clonotype was counted at least ten times. The chain uses TRBV30 and TRBJ2-7, with D unclear. CDR1 GTSNPN and CDR2 SVGIG come from the germline V gene (reference sequence). V was shortened by 2 bases and J by 1 base, with 6 bases between the two germline ends. This CDR3 has 12 amino acids. For the CDR3, the DNA is TGTGCCTGGAGTTTGAGGTCCTACGAGCAGTACTTC. This gives the protein CAWSLRSYEQYF.